These 20 T cell receptor beta chains came from one sample sequenced in a study of CD8 T cells in ankylosing spondylitis. Study observations and caveats: Ankylosing spondylitis blood appeared to carry a characteristic TCR beta motif of eight or nine highly homologous variants.

The antigens of these receptors remain unknown. TCRdb reprocessed the 5' RACE reads via MiXCR and lists one record per CDR3 protein. This table holds fewer than 750,000 distinct CDR3 sequences, roughly 19% found once. The specimen sequenced was blood, either unsorted or a sorted T cell fraction (not recorded which). These receptors originate from a male donor with ankylosing spondylitis.

This chain uses TRBV20-1 with TRBJ1-2; D might be TRBD1 (5 bases). V lost 2 bases to trimming and J lost 5 bases, with 18 bases between them. Germline CDR1 is DFQATT and CDR2 is SNEGSKA (reference sequence). This CDR3 region has 15 residues. CDR3 DNA: TGCAGTGCTAGACCCCCCGCGGCGACAGTATATGGCTACACCTTC. It encodes CSARPPAATVYGYTF.

In this sample, this clonotype turned up many times. The V call is TRBV5-1, the J call TRBJ1-5; D gene unclear. CDR3 length equals 14 residues. V dropped 4 bases and J dropped 0 bases, with 8 bases sitting between them. Germline loops: CDR1 SGHRS, CDR2 YFSETQ. The CDR3 coding sequence is TGCGCCAGCAGCGCTGACTCTAGCAATCAGCCCCAGCATTTT. This encodes CASSADSSNQPQHF.

V gene TRBV15 combines with J gene TRBJ2-7; 7 bases fit TRBD2. The CDR3 sequence is 9 residues long. The germline gives CDR1 LNHNV, CDR2 YYDKDF (reference sequence). The V and J ends lost 11 bases and 9 bases, in that order; junction bases with no gene match: 4. The CDR3 sequence: CAGGVSQYF. CDR3 DNA: TGTGCCGGGGGGGTATCGCAGTACTTC. Filled out from reference TRBV15 and TRBJ2-7, the complete variable domain reads DAMVIQNPRYQVTQFGKPVTLSCSQTLNHNVMYWYQQKSSQAPKLLFHYYDKDFNNEADTPDNFQSRRPNTSFCFLDIRSPGLGDTAMYLCAGGVSQYFGPGTRLTVT.

J is TRBJ2-7 and V is TRBV6-2 or TRBV6-3; tentatively, D is TRBD1 (6 bases). With 7 bases removed from V and 5 bases from J, the gap between germline ends came to 21 bases. Per the germline V gene, CDR1 is MNHEY and CDR2 is SVGEGT. The length of the CDR3 is 15 residues. The CDR3 here is CASTPEGQGQHEQYF. The CDR3 coding sequence is TGTGCCAGCACTCCCGAGGGGCAGGGGCAGCACGAGCAGTACTTC.

The table lists this clonotype with many counts. CDR3 bases: TGTGCTAGTGGTTTTAGGGGAGCGGGAGGGCCAACCAATGAGCAGTTCTTC. This codes for CASGFRGAGGPTNEQFF. J is TRBJ2-1 and V is TRBV12-5; 10 bases align to TRBD2. V shed 3 bases, J shed 6 bases, and the junction held 11 bases outside the gene matches. CDR3 length equals 17 residues. The V gene's germline CDR1 is LGHNT and CDR2 FRNRAP.

The J gene is TRBJ1-2, the V gene TRBV5-1, with D unresolved. The CDR3 contains 14 residues. CDR1 SGHRS and CDR2 YFSETQ come from the germline V gene. V dropped 3 bases and J dropped 8 bases, with 17 bases sitting between them. The CDR3 sequence: CASSSGGGQVGYTF. CDR3 nucleotides: TGCGCCAGCAGCTCTGGTGGAGGGCAGGTCGGCTACACCTTC.

The V and J genes are TRBV6-1 and TRBJ1-6; D is unclear. V shed 3 bases and J shed 2 bases, with 5 bases lying between them. The germline gives CDR1 MNHNS, CDR2 SASEGT. The CDR3 covers 14 residues. The CDR3 coding sequence is TGTGCCAGCAGTGAGGCCACCTATAATTCACCCCTCCACTTT. This translates into CASSEATYNSPLHF.

The rearrangement joins TRBV4-1 to TRBJ2-1, with D possibly being TRBD1 (5 bases). V was trimmed by 0 bases and J by 4 bases, leaving 19 bases between them. The CDR3 runs to 18 residues. Looked up from germline, CDR1 is MGHRA and CDR2 is YSYEKL. The CDR3 loop is CASSQDQPPAGRYNEQFF. For the CDR3, the DNA is TGCGCCAGCAGCCAAGATCAACCCCCGGCAGGGCGATACAATGAGCAGTTCTTC.

This chain uses TRBV7-6 with TRBJ1-5; D unresolved. The ends were cut back, 4 bases at V and 2 bases at J, with 12 bases in the middle. The CDR3 totals 15 residues. Germline V gene lookup returns CDR1 SGHVS and CDR2 FNYEAQ. The CDR3 DNA sequence: TGTGCCAGCAGCTCCCGGCGGGGTGGCAATCAGCCCCAGCATTTT. As protein: CASSSRRGGNQPQHF.

The V gene is TRBV4-3, the J gene TRBJ1-2, with TRBD1 identical over 12 bases. This CDR3 has 15 residues. Germline loops: CDR1 LGHNA, CDR2 YSLEER. After removal of 1 base from V and 4 bases from J, the junction contained 1 base not matched to a gene. The CDR3 spells CASSQGDRGLYGYTF. The CDR3 nucleotides are TGCGCCAGCAGCCAAGGGGACAGGGGGCTCTATGGCTACACCTTC.

This clonotype turned up a few times. The rearrangement uses TRBV4-1 and TRBJ1-5; 7 bases are a match to TRBD1. The CDR3 runs 15 residues. Germline V gene data show CDR1 as MGHRA and CDR2 as YSYEKL. V lost 0 bases and J lost 5; bases outside the gene matches: 4. The CDR3 loop reads CASSQDEGAYQPQHF. As DNA, the CDR3 is TGCGCCAGCAGCCAAGATGAGGGGGCCTATCAGCCCCAGCATTTT.

CDR3 coding DNA: TGTGCCATCAGTGAAGGAGGGGTCCAATACGAGCAGTACTTC. Encoded protein: CAISEGGVQYEQYF. V is TRBV10-3 and J is TRBJ2-7; TRBD2 is a possible D gene (6 bases). Germline V CDR1 and CDR2: ENHRY, SYGVKD. The CDR3 consists of 14 residues. V was shortened by 3 bases and J by 4 bases, with 13 bases between the two germline ends.

This clonotype occurred a few times. The chain employs TRBV30 and TRBJ1-2, with TRBD1 matching over 7 bases. The CDR3 is made up of 14 amino acids. Germline V gene sequence: CDR1 GTSNPN, CDR2 SVGIG (reference sequence). With 5 bases clipped from V and 5 bases from J, the junction kept 11 bases outside the gene matches. The CDR3: CAWWGSDREYGYTF. The CDR3 coding sequence is TGTGCCTGGTGGGGGTCCGACAGGGAGTATGGCTACACCTTC.

This chain links TRBV2 with TRBJ1-2; TRBD1 matches at 8 bases. CDR3 length: 13 amino acids. Per the germline V gene, CDR1 is SNHLY and CDR2 is FYNNEI. V lost 4 bases to trimming and J lost 8 bases; unmatched junction nucleotides: 6. The CDR3 DNA is TGTGCCAGCAGTGCGTCAGGGGGCTTGGGCTACACCTTC. It translates to CASSASGGLGYTF.

This clonotype occurred a few times. This chain uses TRBV10-3 with TRBJ2-7; possible D gene TRBD1, 6 bases. The CDR3 has 14 residues. Trimming took off 2 bases at V and 2 bases at J, with 10 bases between the two ends. Germline V lookup: CDR1 ENHRY, CDR2 SYGVKD. The CDR3 DNA sequence: TGTGCCATCAGTGAGGCAGGGGCCGCCTACGAGCAGTACTTC. Translation gives CAISEAGAAYEQYF.

The sample holds a few counts of this clonotype. V and J are TRBV20-1 and TRBJ2-2, with D possibly matching TRBD2 (5 bases). V lost 3 bases and J 3 bases, leaving 11 bases between the germline ends. The CDR3 contains 14 residues. Germline CDR1 is DFQATT and CDR2 is SNEGSKA (reference sequence). Written as DNA, the CDR3 is TGCAGTGCTAGGGCCCCCGGGGACACCGGGGAGCTGTTTTTT. Translating gives CSARAPGDTGELFF.

This chain connects TRBV19 to TRBJ2-2; 7 bases align to TRBD1. This CDR3 spans 16 amino acids. With 0 bases clipped from V and 7 bases from J, the junction kept 8 bases outside the gene matches. Germline CDR1 reads LNHDA; CDR2 reads SQIVND (reference sequence). CDR3 protein: CASSIDQQGRVGELFF. CDR3 nucleotides: TGTGCCAGTAGTATAGATCAACAGGGGAGAGTCGGGGAGCTGTTTTTT. Full variable domain (rest looked up from reference TRBV19 and TRBJ2-2): DGGITQSPKYLFRKEGQNVTLSCEQNLNHDAMYWYRQDPGQGLRLIYYSQIVNDFQKGDIAEGYSVSREKKESFPLTVTSAQKNPTAFYLCASSIDQQGRVGELFFGEGSRLTVL.

In this sample, this clonotype turned up many times. The chain couples TRBV4-3 to TRBJ1-2; 10 bases fit TRBD1. V shed 0 bases, J shed 6 bases, and the junction held 7 bases outside the gene matches. The CDR3 has 16 residues. Germline-derived CDR1 and CDR2 are LGHNA and YSLEER. CDR3 sequence (DNA): TGCGCCAGCAGCCAAGATCCAGGGACAGGGGTCGATGGCTACACCTTC. Translating gives CASSQDPGTGVDGYTF.

V usage is TRBV12-3 or TRBV12-4 and J usage is TRBJ2-2, with TRBD2 as a possible D gene (6 bases). V was shortened by 2 bases and J by 7 bases, with 8 bases between the two germline ends. CDR3 size: 13 residues. CDR3 DNA: TGTGCCAGCAGTTTATCCGGGGGCGGGGAGCTGTTTTTT. Amino acids: CASSLSGGGELFF.

This chain links TRBV14 with TRBJ2-7, with D hard to call. This CDR3 is built from 14 residues. Trimming cost V 7 bases and J 6 bases, with 19 bases left between them. Germline CDR1 is SGHDN and CDR2 is FVKESK. In nucleotides, the CDR3 is TGTGCCAGCAACTCACATGGGGTAGTACGCGAGCAGTACTTC. Amino acids: CASNSHGVVREQYF.